This section outlines one T cell receptor beta chain sequence together with its context. In its sample, this clone was seen a few times. Its specific antigen is unknown. Base qualities are not recorded, but no much larger clone differs from it by a single base. This record belongs to a study of blood T cell repertoires in COVID-19 (dated by TCRdb to 2020 to 2022). Turning to the overall study: Samples covering the acute and convalescent phases of COVID-19 were provided by collaborators in the United States, Italy and Spain. A freely available public database, intended as a resource for researchers studying the immune response to SARS-CoV-2, is where the repertoires were released. Samples were obtained from the ongoing ImmuneRACE study (first 160 participants) and from 1,254 subjects provided by 6 global collaborators. Sample metadata almost always included a de-identified subject ID, COVID-19 status, age in years and sex. Where HLA class I and class II types were available, the types were taken from metadata supplied by the sample provider, not from assay-based typing. The prospective study material was composed of cDNA or gDNA derived from T cells, B-cell-depleted T cells, or PBMCs. The dataset comprised deeply sampled blood TCRbeta repertoires from subjects exposed to, actively infected with, or recovered from COVID-19. What the research found in general, with its limitations: How much clinical and demographic metadata was included differed by source and by participant, and the metadata was provided uncurated.

The immunoSEQ Assay, a bias-controlled multiplex PCR, was used to amplify TCRbeta CDR3 regions from genomic DNA. In the source study's methods: Within the assay, amplification of reference gene primers was used to estimate how many nucleated cells each sample contained. To quantify the absolute abundance of each unique TCRbeta CDR3 rearrangement, sequence reads were collapsed and filtered. For each sample, productive Simpson clonality was calculated as the square root of Simpson's diversity index over productive rearrangements. TCRdb took this table from immuneACCESS and kept in-frame rearrangements with V and J called. Such tables lack part of the clones; where checked against another copy, unresolved V genes explain under half of the gap, and the rest is unexplained. Clone size and the V and J calls come from that table; the DNA yielded D and trimming. The sample table shows approximately 100,000 clones, and more than 60% are seen once. In total, the top ten clones hold 24% of the sample.

The germline V gene gives CDR1 as MNHEY and CDR2 as SVGEGT. The CDR3, cysteine through phenylalanine, is 16 amino acids long. Kept here is only the CDR3 DNA, which spans 48 bases and is read in frame from base 1. Here V drops 5 bases and J drops 2 bases, and the junction holds 8 bases not matched to any gene. Whole blood was collected in K2EDTA tubes by collaborating institutions according to the institutions' own protocols. For TCRbeta analysis, collaborators shipped samples in one of three forms: frozen whole blood, isolated PBMCs, or DNA extracted from either of those sample types. The clonotype originates from a man aged 65 to 85 with acute or convalescent COVID-19. The chain is encoded by TRBV6-2 or TRBV6-3 joined to TRBJ2-2, and 7 junctional nucleotides match TRBD1. The sequenced material came from peripheral blood. The nucleotide sequence reads TGTGCCAGCAGTCCCCTGGGACAGACTAACACCGGGGAGCTGTTTTTT. Its protein product is CASSPLGQTNTGELFF.